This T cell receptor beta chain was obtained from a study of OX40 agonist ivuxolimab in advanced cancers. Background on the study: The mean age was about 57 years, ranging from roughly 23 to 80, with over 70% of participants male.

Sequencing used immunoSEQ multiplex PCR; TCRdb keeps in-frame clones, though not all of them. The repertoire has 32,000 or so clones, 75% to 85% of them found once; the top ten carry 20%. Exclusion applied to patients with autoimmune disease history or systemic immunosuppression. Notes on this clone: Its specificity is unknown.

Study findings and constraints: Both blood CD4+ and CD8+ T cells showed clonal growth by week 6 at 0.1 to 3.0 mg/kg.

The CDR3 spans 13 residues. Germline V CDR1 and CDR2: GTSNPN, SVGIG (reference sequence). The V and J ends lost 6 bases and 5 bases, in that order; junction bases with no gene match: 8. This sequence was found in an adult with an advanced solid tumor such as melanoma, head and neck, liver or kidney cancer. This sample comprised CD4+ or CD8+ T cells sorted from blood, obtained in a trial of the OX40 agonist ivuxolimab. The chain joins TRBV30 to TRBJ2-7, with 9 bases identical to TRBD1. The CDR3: CACTGQGRNEQYF. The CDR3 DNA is TGTGCCTGCACTGGACAGGGGAGGAACGAGCAGTACTTC.